Presented here are 20 T cell receptor beta chains from one specimen sequenced in a study of blood T cell repertoires in COVID-19. Clones were sequenced by immunoSEQ multiplex PCR, and TCRdb holds only the in-frame ones, with some missing. The table has 250,000 to 300,000 clones, approximately 91% seen once; the top ten hold approximately 0.94%. The sequenced material came from peripheral blood. Source of these receptors: a woman between 35 and 50 years old who had recovered from COVID-19.

CDR3 nucleotides: TGCGCCAGCAGCTTCTCCAGGGAAGAGACCCAGTACTTC. Residues: CASSFSREETQYF. This chain joins TRBV5-1 and TRBJ2-5; D perhaps matches TRBD1 (5 bases). Trimming cost V 2 bases and J 3 bases, with 8 bases left between them. This CDR3 region has 13 residues. Per germline, CDR1 SGHRS and CDR2 YFSETQ.

The rearrangement links TRBV6-6 to TRBJ1-5, with TRBD1 identical over 7 bases. The CDR3 is 16 residues long. The V and J ends lost 6 bases and 0 bases, in that order; junction bases with no gene match: 8. Per germline, CDR1 MNHNY and CDR2 SVGAGI (reference sequence). CDR3 sequence reads: CASRTETGDSNQPQHF. DNA for the CDR3: TGTGCCAGCAGAACAGAAACAGGGGATAGCAATCAGCCCCAGCATTTT.

This chain links TRBV7-6 with TRBJ1-3; the match to TRBD1 covers 10 bases. Germline V gene sequence: CDR1 SGHVS, CDR2 FNYEAQ. Trimming at V came to 1 base and at J to 3 bases, leaving 3 bases not matched to a gene. The CDR3 consists of 16 residues. The CDR3 reads CASSLEGQGFGNTIYF. In DNA form, the CDR3 reads TGTGCCAGCAGCTTAGAGGGACAGGGGTTTGGAAACACCATATATTTT. The entire variable domain, with the rest obtained from reference TRBV7-6 and TRBJ1-3, is as follows: GAGVSQSPRYKVTKRGQDVALRCDPISGHVSLYWYRQALGQGPEFLTYFNYEAQQDKSGLPNDRFSAERPEGSISTLTIQRTEQRDSAMYRCASSLEGQGFGNTIYFGEGSWLTVV.

J is TRBJ1-5 and V is TRBV7-2; D is undetermined. V dropped 2 bases and J dropped 3 bases, with 17 bases sitting between them. Germline CDR1 SGHTA, CDR2 FQGNSA. This CDR3 comprises 17 residues. The CDR3 nucleotides read TGTGCCAGCAGCTTATCATGGGCCCTCCTTTTCAATCAGCCCCAGCATTTT. Translation gives CASSLSWALLFNQPQHF. Full variable domain (outside the CDR3, taken from reference TRBV7-2 and TRBJ1-5): GAGVSQSPSNKVTEKGKDVELRCDPISGHTALYWYRQSLGQGLEFLIYFQGNSAPDKSGLPSDRFSAERTGGSVSTLTIQRTQQEDSAVYLCASSLSWALLFNQPQHFGDGTRLSIL.

The chain employs TRBV28 and TRBJ2-7, with a possible D match to TRBD1 (6 bases). CDR1 MDHEN and CDR2 SYDVKM come from the germline V gene. The V and J ends lost 4 bases and 2 bases respectively, with 18 bases between them. The CDR3 totals 16 residues. CDR3 in DNA: TGTGCCAGCAGTTCCACCTGGGACACCGGTACCTACGAGCAGTACTTC. Its translation: CASSSTWDTGTYEQYF.

This chain joins TRBV5-1 and TRBJ2-5; a possible D gene is TRBD2 (5 bases). With 0 bases removed from V and 2 bases from J, the gap between germline ends came to 14 bases. Germline values: CDR1 SGHRS, CDR2 YFSETQ. The CDR3 totals 16 residues. As DNA, the CDR3 is TGCGCCAGCAGCTTGGTGCCAGCGGCGGCACAAGAGACCCAGTACTTC. This encodes CASSLVPAAAQETQYF.

V gene TRBV6-4 combines with J gene TRBJ2-1, with 11 bases that match TRBD2. V was pared by 2 bases and J by 6 bases, with 6 bases of the junction left unmatched. Germline assignment: CDR1 MRHNA and CDR2 SNTAGT. The CDR3 is 16 residues long. CDR3 DNA sequence: TGTGCCAGCAGTGACGAGACTAGCGGGAAGGTCAATGAGCAGTTCTTC. Translated, it gives CASSDETSGKVNEQFF.

The chain is built from TRBV18 and TRBJ1-2; 7 nucleotides match TRBD1. Germline-derived CDR1 and CDR2 are KGHSH and LQKENI. CDR3 length equals 15 residues. V shed 2 bases, J shed 4 bases, and the junction held 7 bases outside the gene matches. CDR3 nucleotides: TGTGCCAGCTCACCAGCGACAGGGCCCATCTATGGCTACACCTTC. Protein product: CASSPATGPIYGYTF.

The J gene is TRBJ1-2, the V gene TRBV28; 9 bases are shared with TRBD1. CDR1 and CDR2 from the germline V gene are MDHEN and SYDVKM. V gave up 8 bases and J gave up 4 bases; unmatched junction bases: 8. This CDR3 is built from 14 residues. The CDR3 nucleotides are TGTGCCAGCGCACCGGGACAGGGATCCTATGGCTACACCTTC. Amino acids: CASAPGQGSYGYTF.

The chain uses TRBV11-3 and TRBJ2-1; TRBD1 aligns across 7 bases. The V gene end was trimmed by 5 bases and the J gene end by 5 bases; junction bases not matched to a gene: 6. The CDR3 is 14 amino acids. CDR1 and CDR2 from the germline V gene are SGHNT and YENEEA. In DNA, the CDR3 is TGTGCCAGCAGCAAGGGGGCCGAAGACAATGAGCAGTTCTTC. It yields the protein CASSKGAEDNEQFF.

The chain employs TRBV11-2 and TRBJ2-3; TRBD2 matches 7 bases. Germline lookup yields CDR1 SGHAT and CDR2 FQNNGV. The CDR3 runs to 17 residues. J was trimmed by 4 bases and V by 5 bases; bases with no gene match: 15. The CDR3 sequence is CASSPSARGGSSDTQYF. DNA of the CDR3: TGTGCCAGCAGCCCGTCCGCCAGAGGCGGGAGTTCAGATACGCAGTATTTT.

The chain carries TRBV7-8 and TRBJ1-1, with 8 positions matching TRBD1. The V and J ends lost 7 bases and 3 bases, in that order; junction bases with no gene match: 7. The germline V gene encodes CDR1 SGHVS and CDR2 FQNEAQ. CDR3 size: 14 residues. The CDR3 region has the DNA TGTGCCAGCAAGCAGCAGGGGGCTGACACTGAAGCTTTCTTT. Translation gives CASKQQGADTEAFF.

The rearrangement uses TRBV5-8 and TRBJ1-5, with TRBD1 matching 8 bases. Germline CDR1 SGHTS, CDR2 YDEGEE. The CDR3 contains 14 residues. J gave up 6 bases and V 3 bases, and 5 bases lay outside the gene matches. The CDR3 protein is CASSYTGGVQPQHF. The CDR3 bases are TGTGCCAGCAGCTACACAGGGGGTGTTCAGCCCCAGCATTTT. The complete variable domain, with remaining parts taken from reference TRBV5-8 and TRBJ1-5, reads EAGVTQSPTHLIKTRGQQATLRCSPISGHTSVYWYQQALGLGLQFLLWYDEGEERNRGNFPPRFSGRQFPNYSSELNVNALELEDSALYLCASSYTGGVQPQHFGDGTRLSIL.

The chain couples TRBV2 to TRBJ2-4; the match to TRBD2 covers 9 bases. CDR1 is SNHLY, CDR2 FYNNEI, per germline. This CDR3 has 17 residues. The V and J ends lost 0 bases and 7 bases, in that order; junction bases with no gene match: 10. CDR3 sequence: CASSEAWTSASRNIQYF. As DNA, the CDR3 is TGTGCCAGCAGTGAAGCGTGGACTAGCGCGAGCCGGAACATTCAGTACTTC.

The J gene is TRBJ1-2, the V gene TRBV30; 7 positions agree with TRBD1. V was pared by 0 bases and J by 8 bases, with 12 bases of the junction left unmatched. The length of the CDR3 is 15 residues. Germline values: CDR1 GTSNPN, CDR2 SVGIG (reference sequence). As DNA, the CDR3 is TGTGCCTGGAGTGTCACCCCCAGGACAGGTGGCGGCTACACCTTC. Translating gives CAWSVTPRTGGGYTF.

The rearrangement uses TRBV7-9 and TRBJ1-4; 10 bases are a match to TRBD1. V shed 5 bases, J shed 1 base, and the junction held 13 bases outside the gene matches. In germline, CDR1 is SEHNR, CDR2 FQNEAQ (reference sequence). This CDR3 has 19 amino acids. CDR3 in amino acids: CASSESGTGVGGTNEKLFF. CDR3 DNA sequence: TGTGCCAGCAGCGAATCCGGGACAGGGGTTGGTGGAACTAATGAAAAACTGTTTTTT.

This chain uses TRBV3-1 (or the pseudogene TRBV3-2) with TRBJ2-5; tentative D call: TRBD1 (7 bases). The CDR3 contains 15 residues. Germline V gives CDR1 LGHDT, CDR2 YNNKEL (reference sequence). V was pared by 1 base and J by 4 bases, with 13 bases between. CDR3 nucleotide sequence: TGTGCCAGCAGCCAAGCCCAGGGGGGCTCAGAGACCCAGTACTTC. Translated, it gives CASSQAQGGSETQYF.

The V call is TRBV27, the J call TRBJ1-1; no firm D call. In germline, CDR1 is MNHEY, CDR2 SMNVEV (reference sequence). V shed 4 bases and J shed 2 bases, with 23 bases lying between them. The CDR3 sequence is 18 residues long. The CDR3 sequence: CASSSPSAAGGLNTEAFF. In nucleotides, the CDR3 is TGTGCCAGCAGTTCCCCCTCCGCGGCGGGAGGACTTAACACTGAAGCTTTCTTT.

The chain recombines TRBV18 with TRBJ1-4, with D perhaps matching TRBD1 (6 bases). V gave up 3 bases and J gave up 7 bases, with 15 bases separating them. Germline values: CDR1 KGHSH, CDR2 LQKENI. This CDR3 region has 15 residues. The CDR3 DNA reads as TGTGCCAGCTCACCCGAAGGGGGTCCGGGTGAAAAACTGTTTTTT. Protein sequence: CASSPEGGPGEKLFF. The full variable domain, completed using reference TRBV18 and TRBJ1-4, is NAGVMQNPRHLVRRRGQEARLRCSPMKGHSHVYWYRQLPEEGLKFMVYLQKENIIDESGMPKERFSAEFPKEGPSILRIQQVVRGDSAAYFCASSPEGGPGEKLFFGSGTQLSVL.

Notes on this clone: Compared with germline, one end of the junction differs, possibly owing to a read error. Written as DNA, the CDR3 is TGTGCTAGCAGCACCGGGACTCCGAACACCGGGGAGCTGTTTTTT. Its translation is CASSTGTPNTGELFF. The genes are TRBV7-7 and TRBJ2-2, with D maybe TRBD2 (6 bases). The CDR3 totals 15 residues. Germline loops: CDR1 SSHAT, CDR2 FNYEAQ (reference sequence).